This TCR beta chain was identified in a study of blood T cell repertoires in COVID-19. This table comes from immunoSEQ multiplex PCR, and its TCRdb copy is limited to in-frame clones, with some not included. The sample yields a few hundred thousand clones, about 88% seen once. V was clipped by 4 bases and J by 5 bases; unmatched bases: 4. CDR3 length: 13 residues. In germline, CDR1 is SGHRS, CDR2 YFSETQ. The sequencing sample was made of PBMCs or T cells enriched from blood (not recorded which). The chain links TRBV5-1 to TRBJ1-1, with 8 bases fitting TRBD1. The TCR was taken from a woman aged 50 to 60 who had recovered from COVID-19. Here the CDR3 reads CASSVQGGTEAFF. The DNA for the CDR3 is TGCGCCAGCAGCGTACAGGGGGGGACTGAAGCTTTCTTT. The whole variable domain, remainder taken from reference TRBV5-1 and TRBJ1-1, is KAGVTQTPRYLIKTRGQQVTLSCSPISGHRSVSWYQQTPGQGLQFLFEYFSETQRNKGNFPGRFSGRQFSNSRSEMNVSTLELGDSALYLCASSVQGGTEAFFGQGTRLTVV.